These T cell receptor beta chains were read from a single sample in a study of T cells after yellow fever vaccination. From the 5' RACE reads, TCRdb called clonotypes with MiXCR, one entry per CDR3 protein. The table includes over 70,000 distinct CDR3 sequences, around 7.7% detected once. Sequenced here: CD8+ T cells sorted from PBMCs, sampled on the day of the yellow fever booster vaccination. These receptors were collected from a man aged 25 to 45 who received the YFV17D yellow fever vaccine. Each CDR3 is given with its conserved first and last residue. A D gene is named only where the DNA matches it firmly. Clone size is stated in some rows and not others, as once, few, many or a class when expanded.

.,TRBJ1-1,.,TRBV5-6,CASSLRRGGTEAFF,TGTGCCAGCAGCTTGAGGCGAGGGGGTACTGAAGCTTTCTTT
many,TRBJ2-1,TRBD1,TRBV14,CASSQDPRQGRLVEQFF,TGTGCCAGCAGCCAAGATCCTAGACAGGGAAGATTAGTTGAGCAGTTCTTC
many,TRBJ2-5,.,TRBV6-5,CASVDAVNGETQYF,TGTGCCAGTGTTGATGCGGTGAATGGAGAGACCCAGTACTTC
.,TRBJ2-3,.,TRBV6-5,CASSYSFSSDTQYF,TGTGCCAGCAGTTACTCTTTCAGCTCAGATACGCAGTATTTT
many,TRBJ2-7,.,TRBV11-1,CASSLVGNPPTQGSFIYEQYF,TGTGCCAGCAGCTTAGTGGGTAACCCCCCGACCCAAGGCTCCTTTATCTACGAGCAGTACTTC
.,TRBJ2-2,TRBD2,TRBV7-6,CASSFGLAGGHGELFF,TGTGCCAGCAGCTTTGGGCTAGCGGGAGGTCACGGGGAGCTGTTTTTT
.,TRBJ1-1,TRBD1,TRBV19,CVSGQGFTEAFF,TGCGTGTCGGGACAGGGGTTCACTGAAGCTTTCTTT
.,TRBJ2-7,TRBD2,TRBV6-5,CASSYGTSGDYEQYF,TGTGCCAGCAGTTACGGGACTAGCGGGGATTACGAGCAGTACTTC
few,TRBJ2-3,TRBD1,TRBV7-9,CASSPTTGGNTDTQYF,TGTGCCAGCAGCCCCACCACAGGGGGGAACACAGATACGCAGTATTTT
many,TRBJ2-7,.,TRBV18,CASSPLDSYEQYF,TGTGCCAGCTCACCGTTGGACAGCTACGAGCAGTACTTC
.,TRBJ2-7,TRBD1,TRBV7-9,CASSSSEDRGYEQYF,TGTGCCAGCAGCTCTTCGGAGGACAGGGGTTACGAGCAGTACTTC
few,TRBJ2-1,.,TRBV9,CASSVEGGAYYNEQFF,TGTGCCAGCAGCGTAGAGGGAGGTGCCTACTACAATGAGCAGTTCTTC
few,TRBJ2-2,TRBD2,TRBV5-1,CASSPRTSGGTGELFF,TGCGCCAGCAGCCCCCGGACTAGCGGGGGCACCGGGGAGCTGTTTTTT
.,TRBJ2-1,TRBD2,TRBV20-1,CSARQSSGAYNEQFF,TGCAGTGCTAGACAATCTAGCGGGGCCTATAATGAGCAGTTCTTC
few,TRBJ2-1,.,TRBV4-3,CASSQDDRSSYNEQFF,TGCGCCAGCAGCCAAGATGACCGGAGCTCCTACAATGAGCAGTTCTTC
.,TRBJ2-2,TRBD1,TRBV18,CASSLGQGKNTGELFF,TGTGCCAGCTCACTAGGACAGGGAAAAAACACCGGGGAGCTGTTTTTT
.,TRBJ2-3,.,TRBV5-6,CASSPPGGSTDTQYF,TGTGCCAGCAGCCCCCCCGGGGGAAGCACAGATACGCAGTATTTT
few,TRBJ1-5,TRBD1,TRBV4-1,CASSQDSGGNQPQHF,TGCGCCAGCAGCCAAGACTCAGGGGGTAATCAGCCCCAGCATTTT
.,TRBJ1-2,TRBD1,TRBV13,CASSLGQPSYGYTF,TGTGCCAGCAGCCTGGGACAGCCGAGCTATGGCTACACCTTC
few,TRBJ2-2,.,TRBV5-5,CASSVTPNTGELFF,TGTGCCAGCAGCGTGACACCGAACACCGGGGAGCTGTTTTTT
few,TRBJ2-3,.,TRBV6-5,CASSYVGPSPGTDTQYF,TGTGCCAGCAGTTACGTGGGACCCAGCCCGGGCACAGATACGCAGTATTTT
.,TRBJ2-3,.,TRBV20-1,CSARDGQGLGASSTDTQYF,TGCAGTGCTAGAGACGGACAGGGACTAGGGGCTTCTAGCACAGATACGCAGTATTTT
.,TRBJ2-1,.,TRBV27,CASGLGLNEQFF,TGTGCCAGCGGGTTAGGGCTCAATGAGCAGTTCTTC